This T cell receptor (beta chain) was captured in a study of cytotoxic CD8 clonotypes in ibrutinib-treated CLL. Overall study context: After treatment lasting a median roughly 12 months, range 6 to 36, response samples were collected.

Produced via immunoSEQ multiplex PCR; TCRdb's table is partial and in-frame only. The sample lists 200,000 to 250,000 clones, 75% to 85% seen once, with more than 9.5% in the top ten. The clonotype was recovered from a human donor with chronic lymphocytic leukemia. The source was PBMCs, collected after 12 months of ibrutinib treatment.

In nucleotides, the CDR3 is TGTGCCACAACCCGGGAGGCGAACACTGAAGCTTTCTTT. This sequence encodes CATTREANTEAFF. V and J are TRBV15 and TRBJ1-1; no reliable D call. Germline V lookup: CDR1 LNHNV, CDR2 YYDKDF (reference sequence). The CDR3 covers 13 residues. V was shortened by 9 bases and J by 1 base, with 12 bases between the two germline ends.